These 29 T cell receptor beta chains were sequenced from one sample in a study of blood T cell repertoires in COVID-19. TCRdb's copy holds only in-frame clones and misses some; the assay was immunoSEQ multiplex PCR. The repertoire consists of 110,000 or so clones, with approximately 84% occurring once and the leading ten covering 3.4%. Sequencing was performed on peripheral blood. These receptors were taken from a man aged 35-49 years with acute or convalescent COVID-19.

This chain uses TRBV2 with TRBJ1-6; no reliable D call. V was cut by 4 bases and J by 0 bases, with 19 bases left in between. Germline V gives CDR1 SNHLY, CDR2 FYNNEI. The CDR3 is 19 amino acids. CDR3 loop: CASSAPLSTLSSYNSPLHF. The CDR3 nucleotides are TGTGCCAGCAGTGCCCCCCTGTCAACTTTAAGCTCCTATAATTCACCCCTCCACTTT.

There are a few counts of this clone. This chain connects TRBV6-1 to TRBJ1-1; a weak D match, TRBD1 (5 bases). V was pared by 2 bases and J by 5 bases, with 15 bases between. CDR3 length: 15 amino acids. The germline V gene has CDR1 MNHNS and CDR2 SASEGT. In DNA form, the CDR3 reads TGTGCCAGCAGTGAAAACGGGGGGTGGAGGACTGAAGCTTTCTTT. Translated: CASSENGGWRTEAFF.

This chain links TRBV7-9 with TRBJ2-2, with 8 bases fitting TRBD1. This CDR3 contains 17 residues. Germline values: CDR1 SEHNR, CDR2 FQNEAQ (reference sequence). The J segment lost 4 bases and the V segment lost 5 bases, leaving 12 bases of the junction unmatched. The CDR3 DNA reads TGTGCCAGCAGCGCGAGCAGGGGGCTCGAGAGCACCGGGGAGCTGTTTTTT. It codes for CASSASRGLESTGELFF.

This chain links TRBV6-5 with TRBJ1-2; D might be TRBD1 (5 bases). This CDR3 region has 13 residues. Trimming cost V 5 bases and J 4 bases, with 11 bases left between them. CDR1 and CDR2 from the germline V gene are MNHEY and SVGAGI. CDR3 DNA: TGTGCCAGCAGTAAACAGGAGACCTATGGCTACACCTTC. It encodes CASSKQETYGYTF.

The chain employs TRBV4-1 and TRBJ2-7; D is ambiguous. Trimming stripped 3 bases from V and 2 bases from J, with 11 bases between. CDR3 length: 14 residues. The V gene's germline CDR1 is MGHRA and CDR2 YSYEKL. CDR3 sequence (DNA): TGCGCCAGCAGCCAGTTAGTGGGCACCTACGAGCAGTACTTC. Its protein product is CASSQLVGTYEQYF.

The genes are TRBV29-1 and TRBJ2-5; 8 bases fit TRBD1. From germline, CDR1 is SQVTM and CDR2 ANQGSEA. This CDR3 spans 14 amino acids. V was pared by 3 bases and J by 5 bases, with 8 bases of the junction left unmatched. CDR3 residues: CSVEARGHRETQYF. The CDR3 DNA follows: TGCAGCGTTGAGGCCAGGGGGCATAGGGAGACCCAGTACTTC.

The J gene is TRBJ2-3, the V gene TRBV12-3 or TRBV12-4; tentatively, D is TRBD2 (6 bases). Trimming pared 6 bases from V and 9 bases from J, leaving 16 bases between. CDR3 size: 13 residues. The CDR3 is CASRPGTSLTQYF. The CDR3 nucleotides read TGTGCCAGCAGGCCCGGGACTTCTCTAACGCAGTATTTT.

The chain uses TRBV5-1 and TRBJ2-3; D not resolved. CDR1 SGHRS and CDR2 YFSETQ come from the germline V gene. V lost 7 bases and J lost 2, with 11 bases in between. This CDR3 is built from 13 residues. The CDR3 sequence: CASGRGLTDTQYF. The CDR3 DNA reads as TGCGCCAGCGGTAGAGGCCTCACAGATACGCAGTATTTT.

CDR3 sequence (DNA): TGTGCCAGCAGCCAGGCAGCCGGATCTAACTATGGCTACACCTTC. This translates into CASSQAAGSNYGYTF. V gene TRBV7-6 combines with J gene TRBJ1-2; D ambiguous. This CDR3 has 15 amino acids. V shed 5 bases and J shed 0 bases, with 13 bases lying between them. Germline CDR1 is SGHVS and CDR2 is FNYEAQ. The full variable domain, its missing parts supplied by reference TRBV7-6 and TRBJ1-2, is GAGVSQSPRYKVTKRGQDVALRCDPISGHVSLYWYRQALGQGPEFLTYFNYEAQQDKSGLPNDRFSAERPEGSISTLTIQRTEQRDSAMYRCASSQAAGSNYGYTFGSGTRLTVV.

The chain combines TRBV30 with TRBJ1-3; D is perhaps TRBD1 (5 bases). Trimming cost V 5 bases and J 0 bases, with 11 bases left between them. This CDR3 is built from 14 residues. Germline V gives CDR1 GTSNPN, CDR2 SVGIG (reference sequence). The CDR3 sequence is CAWDTGVSGNTIYF. For the CDR3, the DNA is TGTGCCTGGGATACAGGAGTCTCTGGAAACACCATATATTTT.

This chain uses TRBV9 with TRBJ2-7, with TRBD1 matching 9 bases. Trimming at V came to 4 bases and at J to 0 bases, leaving 11 bases not matched to a gene. Germline loops: CDR1 SGDLS, CDR2 YYNGEE. The CDR3 contains 17 residues. Here the CDR3 reads CASSPPPGTGSSYEQYF. Here the CDR3 DNA reads TGTGCCAGCAGCCCTCCCCCGGGGACAGGGAGCTCCTACGAGCAGTACTTC.

The chain combines TRBV6-1 with TRBJ2-7, with 8 bases aligning to TRBD2. Germline V lookup: CDR1 MNHNS, CDR2 SASEGT. There are 14 residues in the CDR3. With V trimmed by 2 bases and J by 4 bases, 4 bases remained unmatched. CDR3 in amino acids: CASSERGGIYEQYF. Here the CDR3 DNA reads TGTGCCAGCAGTGAACGGGGGGGCATTTACGAGCAGTACTTC.

The CDR3 spells CASSGPGGEKLFF. The CDR3 DNA reads TGTGCCAGCAGCGGGCCCGGGGGTGAAAAACTGTTTTTT. The V gene is TRBV9, the J gene TRBJ1-4; D is possibly TRBD1 (5 bases). The V gene's germline CDR1 is SGDLS and CDR2 YYNGEE. V shed 3 bases and J shed 7 bases, with 10 bases lying between them. The CDR3 is made up of 13 amino acids.

The chain joins TRBV7-2 to TRBJ2-7; a weak D match, TRBD2 (5 bases). The V gene lost 1 base and the J gene lost 7 bases, with 11 bases spanning the gap. The CDR3 covers 13 residues. Germline assignment: CDR1 SGHTA and CDR2 FQGNSA. The CDR3 loop is CASSLDFTGEQYF. Here the CDR3 DNA reads TGTGCCAGCAGCTTAGATTTTACGGGGGAGCAGTACTTC.

The genes are TRBV6-5 and TRBJ2-7, with 9 bases lining up with TRBD1. In germline, CDR1 is MNHEY, CDR2 SVGAGI. There are 15 residues in the CDR3. V was clipped by 3 bases and J by 3 bases; unmatched bases: 6. CDR3 amino acids: CASSYLSTGGYEQYF. CDR3 DNA sequence: TGTGCCAGCAGTTATCTGTCGACAGGGGGCTACGAGCAGTACTTC.

The chain has TRBV14 and TRBJ2-2; D is undetermined. Germline lookup yields CDR1 SGHDN and CDR2 FVKESK. CDR3 length: 14 amino acids. Trimming took 0 bases from V and 6 from J, leaving 8 bases between them. CDR3 in amino acids: CASSQDLVAGELFF. CDR3 nucleotides: TGTGCCAGCAGCCAAGATCTCGTTGCCGGGGAGCTGTTTTTT.

The chain uses TRBV7-9 and TRBJ1-2; 11 positions agree with TRBD1. J was trimmed by 6 bases and V by 5 bases; bases with no gene match: 20. Germline assignment: CDR1 SEHNR and CDR2 FQNEAQ (reference sequence). CDR3 length: 19 amino acids. CDR3 in DNA: TGTGCCAGCAGCGCCATCGGACAGGGGGCGTTGTTTGACGGTCATGGCTACACCTTC. Translating gives CASSAIGQGALFDGHGYTF.

The CDR3 DNA is TGTGCCAGCAGTGAACCGGCGGGCTTCAATGAGCAGTTCTTC. This translates into CASSEPAGFNEQFF. The chain employs TRBV25-1 and TRBJ2-1; D may be TRBD2 (5 bases). The CDR3 runs 14 residues. Trimming removed 2 bases at V and 6 bases at J, with 11 bases between. Germline V gene lookup returns CDR1 MGHDK and CDR2 SYGVNS.

This chain joins TRBV7-9 and TRBJ2-7, with D maybe TRBD2 (6 bases). V shed 1 base and J shed 0 bases, with 13 bases lying between them. Germline assignment: CDR1 SEHNR and CDR2 FQNEAQ (reference sequence). The CDR3 is made up of 16 amino acids. The DNA for the CDR3 is TGTGCCAGCAGCTTAGATGTGCGGGGCTACTCCTACGAGCAGTACTTC. Protein sequence: CASSLDVRGYSYEQYF.

V and J are TRBV7-7 and TRBJ2-5, with TRBD1 identical over 7 bases. Germline lookup yields CDR1 SSHAT and CDR2 FNYEAQ (reference sequence). The CDR3 is 15 amino acids. The V and J ends lost 6 bases and 1 base, in that order; junction bases with no gene match: 8. The CDR3 is CASRHTGAGQETQYF. The DNA for the CDR3 is TGTGCCAGCAGACATACAGGGGCAGGCCAAGAGACCCAGTACTTC.

V is TRBV6-1 and J is TRBJ1-6, with D tentatively TRBD1 (6 bases). CDR1 MNHNS and CDR2 SASEGT come from the germline V gene. The CDR3 runs 15 residues. V lost 2 bases and J 7 bases, leaving 12 bases between the germline ends. CDR3 DNA: TGTGCCAGCAGTGAATTATCAGGGGCCAATTCACCCCTCCACTTT. Protein: CASSELSGANSPLHF.

Remarks on this clone: The sample holds other DNA sequences that translate to the same CDR3. This chain connects TRBV7-2 to TRBJ1-1; D not certain. V was trimmed by 0 bases and J by 4 bases, leaving 9 bases between them. Germline CDR1 reads SGHTA; CDR2 reads FQGNSA. CDR3 length: 14 amino acids. CDR3 amino acids: CASSLAPGGTEAFF. The CDR3, as DNA: TGTGCCAGCAGCTTAGCTCCAGGTGGCACTGAAGCTTTCTTT.

In its sample, this clone was seen a few times. This chain connects TRBV2 to TRBJ1-4; 7 bases agree with TRBD1. The germline V gene encodes CDR1 SNHLY and CDR2 FYNNEI. The V gene end was trimmed by 4 bases and the J gene end by 5 bases; junction bases not matched to a gene: 22. This CDR3 has 20 residues. The DNA for the CDR3 is TGTGCCAGCAGTGGTGAGGGGGCAGATTTACCCCAAAACCTCAATGAAAAACTGTTTTTT. Protein sequence: CASSGEGADLPQNLNEKLFF.

CDR3: CASSSLAGAFNTDTQYF. The CDR3 DNA reads as TGTGCCAGCAGTTCCTTAGCGGGCGCATTTAACACAGATACGCAGTATTTT. The gene calls are TRBV6-9 and TRBJ2-3; 7 nucleotides agree with TRBD2. CDR1 is MNHGY, CDR2 SVAAGI, per germline. J was trimmed by 2 bases and V by 4 bases; bases with no gene match: 12. CDR3 length equals 17 residues.

The rearrangement joins TRBV7-3 to TRBJ2-5, with TRBD1 identical over 7 bases. The CDR3 loop spans 13 amino acids. The J segment lost 4 bases and the V segment lost 5 bases, leaving 4 bases of the junction unmatched. From germline, CDR1 is SGHTA and CDR2 FQGTGA. The CDR3 DNA reads TGTGCCAGCAGCCCGACAGGGACAGAGACCCAGTACTTC. Its translation is CASSPTGTETQYF.

V gene TRBV4-1 combines with J gene TRBJ2-3; 12 nucleotides agree with TRBD2. The J segment lost 3 bases and the V segment lost 0 bases, leaving 1 base of the junction unmatched. CDR1 is MGHRA and CDR2 is YSYEKL in the germline V gene. This CDR3 has 16 residues. CDR3 in amino acids: CASSQELAGGTDTQYF. In DNA, the CDR3 is TGCGCCAGCAGCCAAGAACTAGCGGGGGGAACAGATACGCAGTATTTT.

The chain is built from TRBV10-3 and TRBJ2-7, with a tentative D call TRBD1 (6 bases). The V end lost 3 bases, the J end lost 0 bases, and 12 bases lay between the germline ends. This CDR3 contains 15 residues. Germline V CDR1 and CDR2: ENHRY, SYGVKD. CDR3 nucleotides: TGTGCCATCAGTGAATCTCGGACAGTCTCCTACGAGCAGTACTTC. Its protein product is CAISESRTVSYEQYF.

The genes are TRBV30 and TRBJ1-2, with D perhaps TRBD1 (5 bases). The CDR3 has 14 residues. The V end lost 6 bases, the J end lost 2 bases, and 16 bases lay between the germline ends. Germline lookup yields CDR1 GTSNPN and CDR2 SVGIG (reference sequence). The CDR3, as DNA: TGTGCCTGCACAAGACCCGGGGGAAACTATGGCTACACCTTC. Residues: CACTRPGGNYGYTF.

This clone has a handful of counts. V is TRBV7-8 and J is TRBJ1-5, with no clear D. This CDR3 spans 12 amino acids. Germline V gene data show CDR1 as SGHVS and CDR2 as FQNEAQ. Trimming pared 2 bases from V and 7 bases from J, leaving 6 bases between. The CDR3 DNA reads as TGTGCCAGCAGCTTACCAAGCCAGCCCCAGCATTTT. Amino acid sequence: CASSLPSQPQHF. Variable domain in full (rest from reference TRBV7-8 and TRBJ1-5): GAGVSQSPRYKVAKRGQDVALRCDPISGHVSLFWYQQALGQGPEFLTYFQNEAQLDKSGLPSDRFFAERPEGSVSTLKIQRTQQEDSAVYLCASSLPSQPQHFGDGTRLSIL.